The 20 T cell receptor beta chains listed next were all sequenced from one sample in a study of cytomegalovirus exposure and HLA in healthy donors. PCR involved 60 Vbeta and 13 Jbeta primers. Method: immunoSEQ multiplex PCR; TCRdb's copy keeps in-frame clones and lacks some. The table lists roughly 110,000 clones, approximately 70% of them singletons, with roughly 0.79% in the top ten. Sequenced: PBMCs. These receptors all come from a boy between 5 and 17 years old in good health and CMV-seronegative.

The table lists this clone with a few counts. The rearrangement links TRBV25-1 to TRBJ2-7; 7 bases line up with TRBD1. The length of the CDR3 is 14 residues. With V trimmed by 7 bases and J by 7 bases, 13 bases remained unmatched. In germline, CDR1 is MGHDK, CDR2 SYGVNS. CDR3 nucleotide sequence: TGTGCCAGCACCTGGGCAGGGGGAAATGGGGAGCAGTACTTC. It specifies CASTWAGGNGEQYF.

On this clone: Other DNA sequences within the sample encode an identical CDR3. V gene TRBV5-1 combines with J gene TRBJ2-1, with 10 bases fitting TRBD2. Losses at the gene ends were 0 bases for V and 0 bases for J; bases not matched to a gene: 3. Germline lookup yields CDR1 SGHRS and CDR2 YFSETQ. The CDR3 totals 17 residues. CDR3: CASSLEASGSSYNEQFF. CDR3 coding DNA: TGCGCCAGCAGCTTGGAGGCTAGCGGGAGCTCCTACAATGAGCAGTTCTTC.

The V gene is TRBV9, the J gene TRBJ1-1, with 8 bases that match TRBD1. Trimming took 3 bases from V and 9 from J; bases not matched to a gene: 4. The CDR3 spans 12 residues. Germline values: CDR1 SGDLS, CDR2 YYNGEE. The CDR3 DNA reads TGTGCCAGCAGCGACACAGGGGGGCAAGCTTTCTTT. Protein sequence: CASSDTGGQAFF.

The V and J genes are TRBV6-1 and TRBJ2-1; D gene ambiguous. The CDR3 is 15 residues long. The V gene lost 4 bases and the J gene lost 0 bases, with 10 bases spanning the gap. Looked up from germline, CDR1 is MNHNS and CDR2 is SASEGT. The chain's CDR3 is CASSVGASSYNEQFF. CDR3 nucleotides: TGTGCCAGCAGTGTCGGAGCGAGCTCCTACAATGAGCAGTTCTTC.

The rearrangement joins TRBV19 to TRBJ2-3, with D possibly matching TRBD2 (6 bases). V gave up 2 bases and J gave up 6 bases, with 6 bases separating them. Germline CDR1 and CDR2: LNHDA and SQIVND (reference sequence). This CDR3 has 12 amino acids. The DNA of the CDR3 is TGTGCCAGTAGTATACTAGCGGATACGCAGTATTTT. Its translation is CASSILADTQYF.

This sequence joins TRBV6-1 and TRBJ1-3; D unclear. This CDR3 is 15 amino acids long. Per the germline V gene, CDR1 is MNHNS and CDR2 is SASEGT. Trimming took off 2 bases at V and 3 bases at J, with 11 bases between the two ends. The CDR3 sequence is CASSEPGVLGNTIYF. CDR3 DNA sequence: TGTGCCAGCAGTGAACCCGGGGTCCTTGGAAACACCATATATTTT.

The chain joins TRBV6-1 to TRBJ1-2; D unclear. This CDR3 is 13 amino acids long. Per the germline V gene, CDR1 is MNHNS and CDR2 is SASEGT. V was clipped by 4 bases and J by 4 bases, with 10 bases between them. This CDR3 reads CASSVGGPYGYTF. CDR3 DNA: TGTGCCAGCAGTGTGGGCGGGCCCTATGGCTACACCTTC.

The chain recombines TRBV6-1 with TRBJ2-3; TRBD1 matches at 10 bases. The CDR3 spans 18 residues. CDR1 and CDR2 from the germline V gene are MNHNS and SASEGT. Trimming at V came to 4 bases and at J to 1 base, leaving 11 bases not matched to a gene. This CDR3 is CASSGDRGMRGGTDTQYF. The CDR3 DNA reads TGTGCCAGCAGTGGGGACAGGGGTATGAGAGGGGGCACAGATACGCAGTATTTT.

The rearrangement uses TRBV12-5 and TRBJ1-1; 10 bases line up with TRBD1. Germline-derived CDR1 and CDR2 are LGHNT and FRNRAP. This CDR3 comprises 14 residues. Trimming removed 5 bases from V and 7 bases from J; junction bases left unmatched: 7. The CDR3 DNA reads TGTGCTAGTGGTACAGGGACAGGGGCTTTTGAAGCTTTCTTT. Translated: CASGTGTGAFEAFF.

This clone was seen a few times. The chain uses TRBV7-9 and TRBJ2-7; TRBD1 is a possible D gene (6 bases). The CDR3 spans 14 residues. Germline loops: CDR1 SEHNR, CDR2 FQNEAQ (reference sequence). V was shortened by 4 bases and J by 2 bases, with 12 bases between the two germline ends. In nucleotides, the CDR3 is TGTGCCAGCAGCTCGTCGACAGGAACCTACGAGCAGTACTTC. It is translated as CASSSSTGTYEQYF.

The gene calls are TRBV5-1 and TRBJ2-3, with a possible D match to TRBD1 (7 bases). In germline, CDR1 is SGHRS, CDR2 YFSETQ. Trimming took 4 bases from V and 0 from J, leaving 15 bases between them. This CDR3 spans 16 amino acids. The CDR3 bases are TGCGCCAGCAGCAGATCAGGGGGGTTTAGCACAGATACGCAGTATTTT. It encodes CASSRSGGFSTDTQYF.

The J gene is TRBJ2-3, the V gene TRBV6-1, with a tentative D call TRBD2 (5 bases). The germline gives CDR1 MNHNS, CDR2 SASEGT. V lost 1 base and J 4 bases, leaving 6 bases between the germline ends. The CDR3 spans 13 residues. DNA of the CDR3: TGTGCCAGCAGTGAAGGGCGGGCAGATACGCAGTATTTT. Translated, it gives CASSEGRADTQYF.

This clone was observed once. The genes are TRBV10-3 and TRBJ2-3; a weak D match, TRBD1 (5 bases). Trimming pared 3 bases from V and 4 bases from J, leaving 11 bases between. Germline assignment: CDR1 ENHRY and CDR2 SYGVKD. The CDR3 has 14 residues. The CDR3 sequence is CAISDRVGADTQYF. The CDR3 DNA reads TGTGCCATCAGTGACAGGGTCGGTGCAGATACGCAGTATTTT.

The chain employs TRBV5-1 and TRBJ2-7, with D tentatively TRBD1 (5 bases). V was cut by 2 bases and J by 6 bases, with 15 bases left in between. Germline CDR1 reads SGHRS; CDR2 reads YFSETQ. The CDR3 is 14 residues long. The CDR3 DNA is TGCGCCAGCAGCTTAGAACAGGCTAGGCGCGAGCAGTACTTC. Amino acids: CASSLEQARREQYF.

For the CDR3, the DNA is TGTGCCAGCAGTTATAGAGTCCGCACTGAAGCTTTCTTT. Translation: CASSYRVRTEAFF. The rearrangement links TRBV6-5 to TRBJ1-1; D is ambiguous. Trimming removed 3 bases from V and 4 bases from J, with 9 bases in between. This CDR3 is 13 amino acids long. Per the germline V gene, CDR1 is MNHEY and CDR2 is SVGAGI.

The chain couples TRBV6-5 to TRBJ1-2, with D tentatively TRBD1 (6 bases). This CDR3 is built from 12 residues. Germline V gene lookup returns CDR1 MNHEY and CDR2 SVGAGI. Trimming stripped 2 bases from V and 8 bases from J, with 9 bases between. The CDR3 is CASSYPGDGYTF. The CDR3 DNA is TGTGCCAGCAGTTACCCAGGGGACGGCTACACCTTC.

The V call is TRBV5-6, the J call TRBJ1-1; unclear D gene. Germline values: CDR1 SGHDT, CDR2 YYEEEE. The CDR3 is 15 amino acids. Trimming took off 4 bases at V and 0 bases at J, with 13 bases between the two ends. The CDR3 protein is CASSLPSNMNTEAFF. CDR3 nucleotides: TGTGCCAGCAGCCTCCCCTCCAACATGAACACTGAAGCTTTCTTT.

The CDR3 DNA reads TGCGCCAGCAGTCAAGGGAGTAATAGCAATCAGCCCCAGCATTTT. Amino acid sequence: CASSQGSNSNQPQHF. The rearrangement links TRBV23-1 to TRBJ1-5; no clear D. TRBV23-1 is an open reading frame, and its role is uncertain. The CDR3 has 15 residues. Trimming left V 2 bases short and J 0 bases short, with 8 bases between.

The genes are TRBV7-2 and TRBJ1-5; TRBD1 is a possible D gene (6 bases). The CDR3 has 16 residues. Germline-derived CDR1 and CDR2 are SGHTA and FQGNSA. Trimming stripped 2 bases from V and 7 bases from J, with 18 bases between. CDR3 sequence reads: CASSLRTASIWQPQHF. CDR3 sequence (DNA): TGTGCCAGCAGCTTAAGGACAGCCAGTATATGGCAGCCCCAGCATTTT. Full variable domain (rest looked up from reference TRBV7-2 and TRBJ1-5): GAGVSQSPSNKVTEKGKDVELRCDPISGHTALYWYRQSLGQGLEFLIYFQGNSAPDKSGLPSDRFSAERTGGSVSTLTIQRTQQEDSAVYLCASSLRTASIWQPQHFGDGTRLSIL.

The chain links TRBV2 to TRBJ1-1; D is ambiguous. The CDR3 runs to 9 residues. Trimming removed 10 bases at V and 10 bases at J, with 10 bases between. The germline CDR1 and CDR2 sequences are SNHLY and FYNNEI. CDR3 coding DNA: TGTGCCACGGGATGGGTAGCTTTCTTT. Translated: CATGWVAFF.